This TCR beta chain comes out of a study of beta chain features in type 1 diabetes. Whole-study context: Across the samples, over 85 million sorted cells were examined in total. Broader study findings: Patients with Type 1 diabetes showed moderately but significantly shorter TCRB CDR3s in all four CD4+ subsets.

Isolated RNA was reverse transcribed in full, so expressed TCRB transcripts were sequenced. Sequencing used immunoSEQ multiplex PCR; TCRdb keeps in-frame clones, though not all of them. Altogether about 400,000 clones are present, around 12% being singletons, with the ten largest covering 0.01%. The germline V gene encodes CDR1 GTSNPN and CDR2 SVGIG (reference sequence). This CDR3 comprises 12 residues. Between the trimmed V and J ends, which lost 3 bases and 0 bases, there was a span of 6 bases. This clone was observed a few times. The antigen remains undetermined. The receptor was isolated from a woman aged 18-29 years with type 1 diabetes. Sequenced: naive CD4+ T cells from blood. This chain joins TRBV30 and TRBJ2-7; D not certain. The CDR3 nucleotides are TGTGCCTGGAGATACAGCTCCTACGAGCAGTACTTC. Translation gives CAWRYSSYEQYF.